This paragraph covers one TCR beta chain sequence. Antigen unknown. This sample stems from a study of cytomegalovirus exposure and HLA in healthy donors. The PCR used 60 Vbeta and 13 Jbeta primers. Profiled with immunoSEQ multiplex PCR; TCRdb holds only in-frame clones, not every one. The table lists about 140,000 clones, 80% of them singletons. General study findings and limits: Presence/absence analyses supposed approximately even sequencing depth among donors. Exclusion applied to some V segments, including TRBV6-2 and TRBV6-3, as they were indistinguishable. The authors later found most CMV-associated TCR beta chains appeared HLA-restricted.

From germline, CDR1 is MGHDK and CDR2 SYGVNS. The CDR3 is made up of 15 amino acids. V shed 5 bases and J shed 1 base, with 11 bases lying between them. This chain links TRBV25-1 with TRBJ1-4, with TRBD1 as a possible D gene (6 bases). The source of this sequence is a man between 45 and 60 years old in good health and CMV-seronegative. Sample: PBMCs. CDR3 bases: TGTGCCAGCAGTTTAGGGACACGAACTAATGAAAAACTGTTTTTT. Translating it yields CASSLGTRTNEKLFF. The full variable domain, rest sourced from reference TRBV25-1 and TRBJ1-4, is EADIYQTPRYLVIGTGKKITLECSQTMGHDKMYWYQQDPGMELHLIHYSYGVNSTEKGDLSSESTVSRIRTEHFPLTLESARPSHTSQYLCASSLGTRTNEKLFFGSGTQLSVL.